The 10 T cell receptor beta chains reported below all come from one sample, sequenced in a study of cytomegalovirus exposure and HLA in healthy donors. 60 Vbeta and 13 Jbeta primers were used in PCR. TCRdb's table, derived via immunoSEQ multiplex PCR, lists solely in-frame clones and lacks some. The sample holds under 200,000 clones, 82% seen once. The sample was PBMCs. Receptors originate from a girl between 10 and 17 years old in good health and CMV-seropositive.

The CDR3 loop reads CASGDRMYYGYTF. For the CDR3, the DNA is TGTGCCAGTGGGGACAGGATGTACTATGGCTACACCTTC. V gene TRBV19 combines with J gene TRBJ1-2, with 8 bases identical to TRBD1. With V trimmed by 8 bases and J by 3 bases, 5 bases remained unmatched. Per germline, CDR1 LNHDA and CDR2 SQIVND (reference sequence). The CDR3 consists of 13 residues. Full variable domain (outside the CDR3, taken from reference TRBV19 and TRBJ1-2): DGGITQSPKYLFRKEGQNVTLSCEQNLNHDAMYWYRQDPGQGLRLIYYSQIVNDFQKGDIAEGYSVSREKKESFPLTVTSAQKNPTAFYLCASGDRMYYGYTFGSGTRLTVV.

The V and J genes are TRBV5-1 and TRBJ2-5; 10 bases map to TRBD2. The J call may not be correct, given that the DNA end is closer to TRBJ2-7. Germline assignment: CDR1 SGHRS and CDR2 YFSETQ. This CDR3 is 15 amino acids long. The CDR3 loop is CASSLEVAGGYEQYF. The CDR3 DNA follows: TGCGCCAGCAGCTTGGAAGTAGCGGGGGGCTACGAGCAGTACTTC.

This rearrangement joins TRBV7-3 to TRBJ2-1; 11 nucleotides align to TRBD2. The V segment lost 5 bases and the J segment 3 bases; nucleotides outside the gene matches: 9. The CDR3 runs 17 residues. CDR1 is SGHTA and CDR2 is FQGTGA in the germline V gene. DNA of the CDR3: TGTGCCAGCAGCCTTTACGGGACTAGCGGAAGCTACAATGAGCAGTTCTTC. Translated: CASSLYGTSGSYNEQFF.

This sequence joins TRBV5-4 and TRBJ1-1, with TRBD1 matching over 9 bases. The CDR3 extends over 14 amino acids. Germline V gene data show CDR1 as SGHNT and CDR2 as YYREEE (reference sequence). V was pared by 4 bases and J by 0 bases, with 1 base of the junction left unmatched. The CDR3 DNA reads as TGTGCCAGCAGCCGGGACAGGGTGAACACTGAAGCTTTCTTT. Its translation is CASSRDRVNTEAFF.

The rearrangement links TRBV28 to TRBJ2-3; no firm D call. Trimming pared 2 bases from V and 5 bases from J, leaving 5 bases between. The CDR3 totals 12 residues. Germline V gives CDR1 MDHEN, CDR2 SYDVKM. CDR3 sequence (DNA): TGTGCCAGCAGTTTAGAGCTAGATACGCAGTATTTT. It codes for CASSLELDTQYF.

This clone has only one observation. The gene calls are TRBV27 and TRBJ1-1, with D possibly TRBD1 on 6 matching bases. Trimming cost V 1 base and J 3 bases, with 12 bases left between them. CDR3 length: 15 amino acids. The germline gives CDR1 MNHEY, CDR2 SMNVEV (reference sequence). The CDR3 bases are TGTGCCAGCAGTTTATATCCGCGGGGGCACACTGAAGCTTTCTTT. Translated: CASSLYPRGHTEAFF.

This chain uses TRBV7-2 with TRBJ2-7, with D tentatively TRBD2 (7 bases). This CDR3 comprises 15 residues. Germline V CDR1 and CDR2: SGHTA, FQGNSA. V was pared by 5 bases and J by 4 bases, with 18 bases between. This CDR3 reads CASSIRVAGAYEQYF. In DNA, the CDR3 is TGTGCCAGCAGCATACGAGTGGCGGGGGCTTACGAGCAGTACTTC.

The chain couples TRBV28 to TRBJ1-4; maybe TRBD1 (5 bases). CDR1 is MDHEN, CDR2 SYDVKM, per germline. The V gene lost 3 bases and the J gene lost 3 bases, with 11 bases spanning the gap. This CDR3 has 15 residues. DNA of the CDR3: TGTGCCAGCAGTTTTGGGGGGGATTCTAATGAAAAACTGTTTTTT. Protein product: CASSFGGDSNEKLFF.

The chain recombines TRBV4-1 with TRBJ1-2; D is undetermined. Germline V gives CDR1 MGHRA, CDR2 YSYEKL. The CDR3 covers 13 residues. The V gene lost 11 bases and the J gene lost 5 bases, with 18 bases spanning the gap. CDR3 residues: CAASHPERYGYTF. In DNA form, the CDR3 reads TGCGCCGCCAGCCATCCAGAGCGGTATGGCTACACCTTC.

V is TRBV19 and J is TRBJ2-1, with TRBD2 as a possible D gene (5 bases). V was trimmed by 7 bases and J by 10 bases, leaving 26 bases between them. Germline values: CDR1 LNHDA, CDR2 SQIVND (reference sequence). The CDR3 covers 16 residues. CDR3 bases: TGTGCCAGTAACGAAAGGACTGCCGGCAGATCATCAGAGCAGTTCTTC. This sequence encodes CASNERTAGRSSEQFF.